Following are 9 T cell receptor beta chains from one sample sequenced in a study of blood T cell repertoires in COVID-19. TCRdb's copy holds only in-frame clones and misses some; the assay was immunoSEQ multiplex PCR. The table shows about 100,000 clones, with 80% to 95% occurring only once. The sequencing input was peripheral blood. These TCRs come from a man between 65 and 85 years old with acute or convalescent COVID-19.

This clone came up once. This chain connects TRBV12-2 to TRBJ1-3; TRBD1 was called by the table and not checked on the DNA. TRBV12-2 is classified as a pseudogene. The length of the CDR3 is 18 residues. CDR3 sequence: CASRLAPLGQRSGNTIYF. DNA of the CDR3: TGTGCAAGTCGCTTAGCTCCCCTAGGACAGCGCTCTGGAAACACCATATATTTT.

This rearrangement joins TRBV18 to TRBJ1-2, with TRBD1 as a possible D gene (5 bases). In germline, CDR1 is KGHSH, CDR2 LQKENI. The CDR3 contains 14 residues. The ends were cut back, 0 bases at V and 8 bases at J, with 13 bases in the middle. CDR3 sequence: CASSPPGQLGGYTF. CDR3 bases: TGTGCCAGCTCACCACCGGGGCAGTTGGGCGGCTACACCTTC. Full variable domain (outside the CDR3, taken from reference TRBV18 and TRBJ1-2): NAGVMQNPRHLVRRRGQEARLRCSPMKGHSHVYWYRQLPEEGLKFMVYLQKENIIDESGMPKERFSAEFPKEGPSILRIQQVVRGDSAAYFCASSPPGQLGGYTFGSGTRLTVV.

The chain employs TRBV27 and TRBJ1-2, with D unclear. The CDR3 totals 14 residues. CDR1 and CDR2 from the germline V gene are MNHEY and SMNVEV (reference sequence). V lost 6 bases to trimming and J lost 4 bases, with 15 bases between them. The CDR3 protein is CASRPPGRLYGYTF. The DNA of the CDR3 is TGTGCCAGCAGGCCCCCGGGTCGGCTCTATGGCTACACCTTC.

The J gene is TRBJ1-5, the V gene TRBV28; a possible D gene is TRBD1 (6 bases). The CDR3 has 16 residues. V lost 5 bases to trimming and J lost 15 bases, with 29 bases between them. The germline V gene has CDR1 MDHEN and CDR2 SYDVKM. Here the CDR3 DNA reads TGTGCCAGCAGTGGGGCAATCACAGGGAGGGGGTTATATGTGCATTTT. Protein sequence: CASSGAITGRGLYVHF.

The chain has TRBV30 and TRBJ1-6; D is ambiguous. Germline CDR1 and CDR2: GTSNPN and SVGIG (reference sequence). This CDR3 has 12 amino acids. V was cut by 3 bases and J by 9 bases, with 9 bases left in between. The CDR3 protein is CAWSPTLSPLHF. CDR3 sequence (DNA): TGTGCCTGGAGCCCGACACTTTCACCCCTCCACTTT.

The chain uses TRBV7-9 and TRBJ1-2; D gene ambiguous. V dropped 0 bases and J dropped 8 bases, with 13 bases sitting between them. The CDR3 contains 14 residues. The V gene's germline CDR1 is SEHNR and CDR2 FQNEAQ (reference sequence). The CDR3 DNA is TGTGCCAGCAGCTTAGCAGTACACCGGGAAGGCTACACCTTC. It translates to CASSLAVHREGYTF. The variable domain in full, with the rest retrieved from reference TRBV7-9 and TRBJ1-2, is DTGVSQNPRHKITKRGQNVTFRCDPISEHNRLYWYRQTLGQGPEFLTYFQNEAQLEKSRLLSDRFSAERPKGSFSTLEIQRTEQGDSAMYLCASSLAVHREGYTFGSGTRLTVV.

This rearrangement joins TRBV29-1 to TRBJ2-5, with D perhaps matching TRBD1 (6 bases). The CDR3 spans 13 residues. Trimming stripped 7 bases from V and 1 base from J, with 13 bases between. In germline, CDR1 is SQVTM, CDR2 ANQGSEA. The CDR3 spells CSAAWTVQETQYF. The CDR3 DNA follows: TGCAGCGCGGCATGGACAGTCCAAGAGACCCAGTACTTC.

V and J are TRBV28 and TRBJ2-7; 16 nucleotides match TRBD2. In germline, CDR1 is MDHEN, CDR2 SYDVKM. The V segment lost 6 bases and the J segment 3 bases; nucleotides outside the gene matches: 8. This CDR3 has 17 amino acids. CDR3 bases: TGTGCCAGCAGCATGGGACTAGCGGGAGGGCCTCTCTACGAGCAGTACTTC. Amino acid sequence: CASSMGLAGGPLYEQYF.

V and J are TRBV24-1 and TRBJ2-1; 8 nucleotides line up with TRBD1. V trimming: 5 bases; J trimming: 6 bases; junction bases outside the gene matches: 5. The CDR3 runs to 14 residues. Per the germline V gene, CDR1 is KGHDR and CDR2 is SFDVKD. The CDR3 DNA reads as TGTGCCACCAGTGTACGGACAGGGCGCAATGAGCAGTTCTTC. It yields the protein CATSVRTGRNEQFF.